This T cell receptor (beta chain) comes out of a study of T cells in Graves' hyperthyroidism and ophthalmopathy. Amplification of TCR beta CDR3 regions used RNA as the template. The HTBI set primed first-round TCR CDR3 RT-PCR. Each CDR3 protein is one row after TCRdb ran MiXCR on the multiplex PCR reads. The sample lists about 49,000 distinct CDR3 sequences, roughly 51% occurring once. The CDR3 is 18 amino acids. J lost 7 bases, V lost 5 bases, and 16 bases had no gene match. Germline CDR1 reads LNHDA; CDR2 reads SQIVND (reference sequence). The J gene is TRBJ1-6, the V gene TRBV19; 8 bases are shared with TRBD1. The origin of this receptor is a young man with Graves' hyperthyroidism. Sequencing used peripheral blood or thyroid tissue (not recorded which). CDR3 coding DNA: TGTGCCAGTAGTCACCTCACCCCCGGGACAGGCGGGAATTCACCCCTCCACTTT. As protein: CASSHLTPGTGGNSPLHF. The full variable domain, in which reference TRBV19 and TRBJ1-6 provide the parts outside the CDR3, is DGGITQSPKYLFRKEGQNVTLSCEQNLNHDAMYWYRQDPGQGLRLIYYSQIVNDFQKGDIAEGYSVSREKKESFPLTVTSAQKNPTAFYLCASSHLTPGTGGNSPLHFGNGTRLTVT.